The 21 T cell receptor beta chains listed next were all sequenced from one sample in a study of shared clonotypes between healthy human individuals. The table came from immunoSEQ multiplex PCR; TCRdb's copy has only in-frame clones and leaves some out. This table holds 2,500,000 or so clones, roughly 93% found once. Material: naive CD4+ T cells from PBMCs. Subset specified: CD45RA+ positively selected. The receptors here all came from a man between 18 and 35 years old in good health. Some clones in this sample may be carry-over from other donors' samples.

With regard to this clone: Within the sample, other DNA sequences also encode this same CDR3. The J gene is TRBJ2-7, the V gene TRBV5-1, with TRBD2 identical over 7 bases. Germline lookup yields CDR1 SGHRS and CDR2 YFSETQ. After removal of 1 base from V and 3 bases from J, the junction contained 4 bases not matched to a gene. CDR3 length: 14 residues. CDR3 coding DNA: TGCGCCAGCAGCTTGACGGGGGAGGGCTACGAGCAGTACTTC. This gives the protein CASSLTGEGYEQYF.

The DNA of the CDR3 is TGTGCCAGCAGTGAACGGGGGTCGGGAGAGACCCAGTACTTC. Amino acids: CASSERGSGETQYF. The chain combines TRBV6-1 with TRBJ2-5, with D perhaps TRBD2 (6 bases). Germline lookup yields CDR1 MNHNS and CDR2 SASEGT. The CDR3 length is 14 residues. V lost 2 bases and J lost 4, with 11 bases in between.

This clone has a single count. V is TRBV7-9 and J is TRBJ2-3, with TRBD2 matching 9 bases. V was pared by 11 bases and J by 2 bases, with 8 bases of the junction left unmatched. From germline, CDR1 is SEHNR and CDR2 FQNEAQ (reference sequence). CDR3 size: 14 residues. As DNA, the CDR3 is TGTGCCCAGGATAGCGGGAGAGCCACAGATACGCAGTATTTT. It is translated as CAQDSGRATDTQYF.

The V call is TRBV4-1, the J call TRBJ2-7; no clear D. Trimming pared 7 bases from V and 3 bases from J, leaving 4 bases between. Germline V gives CDR1 MGHRA, CDR2 YSYEKL. This CDR3 spans 10 amino acids. The CDR3 loop reads CASTHYEQYF. The CDR3 DNA sequence: TGCGCCAGCACCCACTACGAGCAGTACTTC.

In this sample, this clone turned up a few times. The CDR3 nucleotides read TGTGCCAGTAGGTCAGGGGGCGGGACTGAAGCTTTCTTT. Encoded protein: CASRSGGGTEAFF. The genes are TRBV28 and TRBJ1-1; 8 nucleotides line up with TRBD1. V lost 9 bases to trimming and J lost 5 bases; unmatched junction nucleotides: 8. Germline V CDR1 and CDR2: MDHEN, SYDVKM. CDR3 length: 13 residues.

Concerning this clone: Other nucleotide sequences from this sample produce the same CDR3. This chain joins TRBV5-1 and TRBJ2-5; D is perhaps TRBD2 (5 bases). CDR1 SGHRS and CDR2 YFSETQ come from the germline V gene. The length of the CDR3 is 13 residues. V lost 5 bases and J lost 2, with 10 bases in between. The CDR3 sequence is CASRRTPQETQYF. Written as DNA, the CDR3 is TGCGCCAGCAGAAGGACTCCACAAGAGACCCAGTACTTC.

This chain joins TRBV7-7 and TRBJ2-1, with D tentatively TRBD1 or TRBD2 (5 bases each). The CDR3 consists of 16 residues. Deletions cut 3 bases from V and 1 base from J, with 13 bases between. CDR1 and CDR2 (germline): SSHAT, FNYEAQ (reference sequence). The CDR3 protein is CASSLGPARSYNEQFF. DNA for the CDR3: TGTGCCAGCAGCTTGGGACCCGCCCGATCCTACAATGAGCAGTTCTTC.

V and J are TRBV5-4 and TRBJ1-1, with D possibly being TRBD1 (5 bases). Germline V gene sequence: CDR1 SGHNT, CDR2 YYREEE (reference sequence). V shed 0 bases and J shed 1 base, with 7 bases lying between them. The CDR3 consists of 14 residues. The CDR3 reads CASSLEGENTEAFF. The CDR3 coding sequence is TGTGCCAGCAGCTTGGAAGGGGAGAACACTGAAGCTTTCTTT.

CDR3 loop: CASSTGPYTEAFF. In DNA form, the CDR3 reads TGTGCCAGCAGCACGGGCCCATACACTGAAGCTTTCTTT. The chain recombines TRBV7-6 with TRBJ1-1, with D hard to call. With 5 bases removed from V and 3 bases from J, the gap between germline ends came to 10 bases. The CDR3 consists of 13 residues. Germline values: CDR1 SGHVS, CDR2 FNYEAQ.

The genes are TRBV6-1 and TRBJ1-1; 7 bases agree with TRBD1. The CDR3 consists of 14 residues. Trimming at V came to 5 bases and at J to 2 bases, leaving 5 bases not matched to a gene. Germline V lookup: CDR1 MNHNS, CDR2 SASEGT. CDR3 DNA sequence: TGTGCCAGCAGTACCGGGACAGACAACACTGAAGCTTTCTTT. Protein: CASSTGTDNTEAFF.

This rearrangement joins TRBV9 to TRBJ2-7; D possibly matches TRBD1 or TRBD2 (5 bases each). Germline V gives CDR1 SGDLS, CDR2 YYNGEE. Trimming took 0 bases from V and 7 from J, leaving 20 bases between them. The CDR3 is 16 residues long. The CDR3 protein is CASSVDVGTPWSEQYF. CDR3 bases: TGTGCCAGCAGCGTAGATGTGGGGACGCCCTGGTCGGAGCAGTACTTC. The whole variable domain, filled in from reference TRBV9 and TRBJ2-7, reads DSGVTQTPKHLITATGQRVTLRCSPRSGDLSVYWYQQSLDQGLQFLIQYYNGEERAKGNILERFSAQQFPDLHSELNLSSLELGDSALYFCASSVDVGTPWSEQYFGPGTRLTVT.

The chain has TRBV7-2 and TRBJ2-1; D is uncertain. The CDR3 runs 15 residues. V lost 9 bases to trimming and J lost 0 bases, with 15 bases between them. Per germline, CDR1 SGHTA and CDR2 FQGNSA. CDR3 protein: CASERFSRSYNEQFF. The CDR3 nucleotides read TGTGCCAGTGAGCGTTTCTCCCGCTCCTACAATGAGCAGTTCTTC.

J is TRBJ2-7 and V is TRBV2; 7 nucleotides match TRBD1. The length of the CDR3 is 12 residues. In germline, CDR1 is SNHLY, CDR2 FYNNEI. V dropped 7 bases and J dropped 7; count of bases not matched to a gene: 7. Here the CDR3 reads CASISQGLEQYF. CDR3 nucleotides: TGTGCCAGCATTTCACAGGGGTTGGAGCAGTACTTC.

The rearrangement uses TRBV6-1 and TRBJ1-2; D not certain. V lost 7 bases and J lost 4, with 10 bases in between. Germline V gives CDR1 MNHNS, CDR2 SASEGT. The length of the CDR3 is 12 residues. CDR3 sequence: CASTQPFYGYTF. CDR3 nucleotides: TGTGCCAGCACACAACCTTTCTATGGCTACACCTTC.

This sequence joins TRBV6-5 and TRBJ2-5, with 9 positions matching TRBD2. The CDR3 totals 14 residues. The V gene end was trimmed by 6 bases and the J gene end by 2 bases; junction bases not matched to a gene: 4. Per the germline V gene, CDR1 is MNHEY and CDR2 is SVGAGI. The CDR3 sequence is CASSGTSRQETQYF. For the CDR3, the DNA is TGTGCCAGCAGCGGGACTAGCCGGCAAGAGACCCAGTACTTC.

In regard to this clone: Other DNA sequences in the same sample also yield this CDR3. This chain uses TRBV29-1 with TRBJ2-5; 7 bases line up with TRBD1. The V segment lost 5 bases and the J segment 2 bases; nucleotides outside the gene matches: 2. The CDR3 length is 12 residues. Germline CDR1 reads SQVTM; CDR2 reads ANQGSEA. The CDR3: CSVRTGQETQYF. CDR3 DNA: TGCAGCGTTCGGACAGGACAAGAGACCCAGTACTTC.

The chain combines TRBV2 with TRBJ2-2; D perhaps matches TRBD1 (6 bases). Germline V gene data show CDR1 as SNHLY and CDR2 as FYNNEI. The CDR3 length is 16 residues. V was cut by 6 bases and J by 0 bases, with 14 bases left in between. CDR3 coding DNA: TGTGCCAGCAGCGTGGACAGAGCCTCGAACACCGGGGAGCTGTTTTTT. This translates into CASSVDRASNTGELFF.

The V call is TRBV7-6, the J call TRBJ1-4; D possibly corresponds to TRBD1 (5 bases). The CDR3 totals 15 residues. Germline V gene data show CDR1 as SGHVS and CDR2 as FNYEAQ. The V and J ends lost 0 bases and 14 bases respectively, with 19 bases between them. The chain's CDR3 is CASSLAPARGKGLFF. The CDR3 bases are TGTGCCAGCAGCTTAGCTCCTGCTAGGGGAAAAGGGCTGTTTTTT.

This clone has only one observation. The rearrangement joins TRBV7-3 to TRBJ1-1; 10 bases are a match to TRBD1. V was clipped by 2 bases and J by 3 bases; unmatched bases: 3. CDR3 length: 15 amino acids. CDR1 SGHTA and CDR2 FQGTGA come from the germline V gene. CDR3 sequence (DNA): TGTGCCAGCAGCTTAGTCGGGACAGGGGACACTGAAGCTTTCTTT. Residues: CASSLVGTGDTEAFF.

Worth noting for this clone: The sample contains more than one DNA sequence encoding this CDR3. J is TRBJ1-1 and V is TRBV6-5; 7 nucleotides match TRBD1. Losses at the gene ends were 6 bases for V and 4 bases for J; bases not matched to a gene: 5. This CDR3 has 13 residues. Germline V gene sequence: CDR1 MNHEY, CDR2 SVGAGI. CDR3 bases: TGTGCCAGCAGACAGGGGTGGGGCACTGAAGCTTTCTTT. It encodes CASRQGWGTEAFF.

This clone was seen once. The chain employs TRBV7-3 and TRBJ2-2; D perhaps matches TRBD2 (5 bases). CDR3 size: 15 residues. Germline V gene sequence: CDR1 SGHTA, CDR2 FQGTGA. V lost 3 bases and J lost 3, with 11 bases in between. The CDR3 coding sequence is TGTGCCAGCAGCTTGGCCCCCGGGGACACCGGGGAGCTGTTTTTT. Residues: CASSLAPGDTGELFF. Looking up the rest from reference TRBV7-3 and TRBJ2-2 gives the full variable domain: GAGVSQTPSNKVTEKGKYVELRCDPISGHTALYWYRQSLGQGPEFLIYFQGTGAADDSGLPNDRFFAVRPEGSVSTLKIQRTERGDSAVYLCASSLAPGDTGELFFGEGSRLTVL.